The T cell receptor beta chain under discussion was sequenced for a study of PD-1 blockade in classical Hodgkin lymphoma (dated by TCRdb to about 2020). Looking at the study overall: Nivolumab dosing was 3 mg/kg intravenously every 2 weeks, continuing until either disease progression or unacceptable toxicity. A peripheral blood immune signature of response to PD-1 blockade in classical Hodgkin lymphoma was defined using TCR beta sequencing and CyTOF.

The time point tag for this specimen amounts to: cycle 4 day 1 (C4D1), after less than 7 weeks of nivolumab. Every trial patient had relapsed following autologous stem cell transplantation, and prior brentuximab vedotin exposure was what differed among cohorts A, B and C. Magnetic negative selection with a Miltenyi CD4+ T cell isolation kit was used to purify CD4+ T cells from thawed PBMCs. A total of over 55 patients with relapsed/refractory classical Hodgkin lymphoma made up the trial cohort, and each patient's best overall response was complete response, partial response or progressive disease. Trial patients were treated with single-agent nivolumab in the multi-cohort phase II CheckMate 205 trial. An independent review committee assessed best overall response using the 2007 International Working Group response criteria. Trial PBMCs were obtained immediately prior to nivolumab initiation (C1D1) and on therapy at cycle 2 day 1 and cycle 4 day 1. After peripheral blood was drawn into 8 mL Vacutainer Cell Preparation Tubes, PBMCs were isolated by centrifugation and then cryopreserved. Purified CD4+ and CD8+ fractions were prepared only for cases in which an additional PBMC sample was available. Magnetically labelled cells were depleted on LS columns in a quadroMACS separator, and the flow-through was collected as the purified fraction.

This clone was seen only once. Its antigen is still unknown. Per-base qualities were not stored, and no clone one base away is much larger. Here is what the overall study found, with its caveats: By C4D1, a significant rise was seen in CD4+ TCR diversity but not in CD8+ TCR diversity (p=0.0027 vs p=0.16), and the rise was most apparent among complete responders (p=0.02). Baseline TCR diversity was reported as lower in newly diagnosed patients than in healthy donors, and lower still in relapsed/refractory patients. Only a single clinical trial cohort was studied, and what caused the repertoire differences, possibly disease activity or prior therapy, remained undefined. Patients starting nivolumab less than 1 year after ASCT had lower diversity and were excluded from later analyses to avoid confounding by immune reconstitution. Baseline diversity similar to that of newly diagnosed patients was observed in trial patients achieving complete response, whereas significantly lower diversity was observed in partial responders and progressors.

According to the germline V gene, CDR1 reads LGHNA and CDR2 reads YNFKEQ. Its CDR3 holds 13 amino acids, cysteine through phenylalanine. Kept here is only the CDR3 DNA, which spans 39 bases and is read in frame from base 1. Compared with germline, V lacks 4 bases and J lacks 6 bases; bases without a gene match: 3. The Qiagen DNeasy kit was used to extract genomic DNA both from unsorted PBMCs and from the negatively selected CD4+ and CD8+ fractions. Amplification of TCR beta CDR3 regions was done by immunoSEQ multiplex PCR with primers that anneal to V and J segments. A synthetic immune receptor repertoire was used to minimize amplification bias, and any residual bias was removed computationally once sequencing was done. Concerning the study's data processing: Custom Python scripts were used to quantify repertoire diversity as the Shannon entropy index. Unsorted, CD4+ and CD8+ repertoires were analyzed separately, except for combined analyses in which CD4+ and CD8+ sequences were merged in silico. Clonal expansion was defined as a frequency increase of at least 2-fold after treatment compared with C1D1, and clones undetected at baseline were assigned a pseudocount of 0.5. Singleton clones were defined as clones with 0 or 1 copy at C1D1, and non-singleton clones were defined as clones with 2 or more copies. Clones expanded in unsorted samples were labelled as CD4+, CD8+ or unknown by matching protein sequences in sorted samples from the same patient. Wilcoxon tests on paired samples were used to test diversity changes from C1D1 to C4D1. In TCRdb, the immuneACCESS table is reduced to in-frame sequences with V and J assigned. These tables do not hold every clone; where another copy was compared, an unresolved V gene accounts for under half, and the others remain unexplained. The D gene and trimming were derived from the DNA, and the V and J assignments and clone size from that table. Recorded for this sample are 10,000 or so clones; roughly 83% of them occurred a single time. The ten top clones hold about 1.5% of the sample.

This receptor was obtained from a human donor with classical Hodgkin lymphoma. The sample was CD4+ T cells from blood, taken before the fourth cycle of nivolumab. Recombination linked TRBV4-2 to TRBJ2-1; 7 of the junction bases match TRBD2. The CDR3 amino acid sequence is: CASSLSSGNEQFF. The base sequence is TGTGCCAGCAGCCTATCTAGCGGCAATGAGCAGTTCTTC.